This entry describes one TCR beta chain. Next came a second PCR, run for about 7 to 12 cycles, which used a sample-barcoded 5' primer along with a J-beta primer mix. Every individual sample yielded 2.5 million or more paired-end reads (each containing CDR3). TCRdb reprocessed the 5' RACE reads with MiXCR, giving one entry per CDR3 protein. The sample yields about 760,000 distinct CDR3 sequences, 56% seen once. This sample was included in a study of blood T cells in healthy people across ages. The germline CDR1 and CDR2 sequences are SGHAT and FQNNGV. V lost 2 bases to trimming and J lost 5 bases, with 7 bases between them. CDR3 size: 12 residues.

Sequencing was carried out using blood. This chain joins TRBV11-2 and TRBJ2-7; D is undetermined. The TCR was taken from a man aged 35 to 55 in good health. The CDR3 reads CASSLMKHEQYF. The CDR3, as DNA: TGTGCCAGCAGCTTAATGAAGCACGAGCAGTACTTC.